This TCR beta chain was sequenced in a study of blood T cell repertoires in COVID-19. Study-level background: Samples representing acute and convalescent COVID-19 were sourced from the United States, Italy and Spain.

Trimming stripped 4 bases from V and 2 bases from J, with 6 bases between. CDR3 length: 13 residues. CDR1 and CDR2 from the germline V gene are KGHDR and SFDVKD. As processed by the authors: Reference gene primers were amplified, and this amplification served to estimate nucleated cell counts. Profiling relied on immunoSEQ multiplex PCR, and the TCRdb table lists in-frame clones only, not all of them. V, J and clone size reflect that table, while D and trimming were determined from the DNA. The data show about 170,000 clones, with about 86% seen just once and around 3.6% held by the top ten. Sequencing was performed on PBMCs or T cells enriched from blood (not recorded which). The V gene is TRBV24-1, the J gene TRBJ2-3; D remains unclear. This sequence was found in a woman between 50 and 59 years old in a cohort exposed to, infected with or recovered from COVID-19 (not recorded which). CDR3 in amino acids: CATSERHTDTQYF. The CDR3, as DNA: TGTGCCACCAGTGAACGACACACAGATACGCAGTATTTT.